The 4 T cell receptor beta chains presented below share a single source sample, sequenced in a study of CD8 T cells in Susac syndrome. Reverse transcription of 0.5 to 1 ug RNA used random hexamers. In TCRdb, the immunoSEQ multiplex PCR reads were re-called with MiXCR into one record per CDR3 protein. The sample yields 210,000 or so distinct CDR3 sequences, roughly 93% seen once. Sequenced sample: CD4+ T cells from PBMCs. The receptors here all came from a human donor with Susac syndrome.

The chain carries TRBV4-2 and TRBJ1-2; tentatively, D is TRBD1 (6 bases). Germline CDR1 and CDR2: LGHNA and YNFKEQ. CDR3 length: 15 residues. Trimming shortened V by 0 bases and J by 5 bases, and 13 bases separated the two germline ends. The DNA for the CDR3 is TGTGCCAGCAGCCAAGATACACAGGGAACATATGGCTACACCTTC. It specifies CASSQDTQGTYGYTF.

J is TRBJ1-2 and V is TRBV30, with 10 bases identical to TRBD1. The V segment lost 4 bases and the J segment 8 bases; nucleotides outside the gene matches: 7. CDR3 size: 13 residues. Germline V gene lookup returns CDR1 GTSNPN and CDR2 SVGIG (reference sequence). CDR3 nucleotide sequence: TGTGCCTGGAAGGGGGACAGGGGTTGGGGCTACACCTTC. Its protein product is CAWKGDRGWGYTF. Based on the CDR3 plus reference TRBV30 and TRBJ1-2, the full variable domain is SQTIHQWPATLVQPVGSPLSLECTVEGTSNPNLYWYRQAAGRGLQLLFYSVGIGQISSEVPQNLSASRPQDRQFILSSKKLLLSDSGFYLCAWKGDRGWGYTFGSGTRLTVV.

The chain couples TRBV4-2 to TRBJ2-3; TRBD2 aligns across 14 bases. The CDR3 is 18 residues long. With V trimmed by 1 base and J by 9 bases, 12 bases remained unmatched. In germline, CDR1 is LGHNA, CDR2 YNFKEQ. CDR3 in DNA: TGTGCCAGCAGCCAAGGGGGGACTAGCGGGGGCCCAACGGGGACGCAGTATTTT. Its translation is CASSQGGTSGGPTGTQYF.

The rearrangement links TRBV20-1 to TRBJ2-3; D perhaps matches TRBD2 (6 bases). The CDR3 consists of 14 residues. The germline V gene encodes CDR1 DFQATT and CDR2 SNEGSKA (reference sequence). The V and J ends lost 6 bases and 3 bases respectively, with 16 bases between them. CDR3 nucleotide sequence: TGCAGTGCGAACCCGCGGAGGGTTACAGATACGCAGTATTTT. This encodes CSANPRRVTDTQYF.